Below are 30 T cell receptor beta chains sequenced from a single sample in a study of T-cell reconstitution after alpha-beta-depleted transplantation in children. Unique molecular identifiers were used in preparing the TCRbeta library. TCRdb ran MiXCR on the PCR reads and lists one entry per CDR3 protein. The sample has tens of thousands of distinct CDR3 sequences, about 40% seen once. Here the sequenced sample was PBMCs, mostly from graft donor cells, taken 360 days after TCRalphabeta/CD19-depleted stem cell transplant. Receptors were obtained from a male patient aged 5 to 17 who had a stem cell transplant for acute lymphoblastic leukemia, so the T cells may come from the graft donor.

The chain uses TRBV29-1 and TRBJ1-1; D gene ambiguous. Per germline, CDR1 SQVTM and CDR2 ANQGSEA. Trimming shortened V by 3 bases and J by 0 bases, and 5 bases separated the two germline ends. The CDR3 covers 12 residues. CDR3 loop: CSVERVNTEAFF. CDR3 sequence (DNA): TGCAGCGTTGAGCGGGTGAACACTGAAGCTTTCTTT.

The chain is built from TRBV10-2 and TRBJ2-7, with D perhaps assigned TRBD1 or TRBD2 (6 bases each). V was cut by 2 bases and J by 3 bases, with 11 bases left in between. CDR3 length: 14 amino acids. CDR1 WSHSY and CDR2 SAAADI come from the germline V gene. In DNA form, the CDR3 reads TGCGCCAGCAGTGAGAAACAGGGAGGCTACGAGCAGTACTTC. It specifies CASSEKQGGYEQYF.

The CDR3 bases are TGTGCCAGCAGGGAAGCTGCCTACAATGAGCAGTTCTTC. It encodes CASREAAYNEQFF. V and J are TRBV12-3 or TRBV12-4 and TRBJ2-1; no clear D. V was cut by 6 bases and J by 2 bases, with 8 bases left in between. The CDR3 length is 13 residues.

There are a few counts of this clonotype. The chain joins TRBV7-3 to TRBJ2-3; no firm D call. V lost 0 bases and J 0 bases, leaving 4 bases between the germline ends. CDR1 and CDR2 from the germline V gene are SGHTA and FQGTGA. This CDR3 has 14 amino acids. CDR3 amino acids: CASSLTHSTDTQYF. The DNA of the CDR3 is TGTGCCAGCAGCTTAACGCATAGCACAGATACGCAGTATTTT.

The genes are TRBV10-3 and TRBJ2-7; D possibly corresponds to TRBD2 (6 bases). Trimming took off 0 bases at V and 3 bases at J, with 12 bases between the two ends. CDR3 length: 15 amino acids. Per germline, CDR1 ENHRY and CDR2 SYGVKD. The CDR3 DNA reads TGTGCCATCAGTGAGTCGGGGAGGAGGCTCTACGAGCAGTACTTC. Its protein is CAISESGRRLYEQYF.

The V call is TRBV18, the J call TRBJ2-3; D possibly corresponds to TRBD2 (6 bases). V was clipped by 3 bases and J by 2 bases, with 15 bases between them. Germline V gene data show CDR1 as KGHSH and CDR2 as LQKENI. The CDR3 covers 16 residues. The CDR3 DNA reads TGTGCCAGCTCACCGCAGGGACTGAGTGTCACAGATACGCAGTATTTT. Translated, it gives CASSPQGLSVTDTQYF.

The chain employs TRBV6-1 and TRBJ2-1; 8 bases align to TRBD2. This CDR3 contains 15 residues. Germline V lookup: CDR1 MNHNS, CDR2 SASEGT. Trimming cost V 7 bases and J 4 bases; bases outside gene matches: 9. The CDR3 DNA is TGTGCCAGCACTCTAACGGGACTAGGGTACAATGAGCAGTTCTTC. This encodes CASTLTGLGYNEQFF.

CDR3 sequence: CASSYMLGYTF. CDR3 DNA: TGTGCCAGCAGTTATATGTTGGGCTACACCTTC. This chain joins TRBV12-3 or TRBV12-4 and TRBJ1-2; D gene unclear. The CDR3 length is 11 residues. Trimming left V 4 bases short and J 8 bases short, with 8 bases between.

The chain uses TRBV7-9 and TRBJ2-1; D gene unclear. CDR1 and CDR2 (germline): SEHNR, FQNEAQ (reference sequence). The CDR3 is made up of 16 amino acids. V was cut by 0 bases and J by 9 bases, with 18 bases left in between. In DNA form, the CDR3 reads TGTGCCAGCAGCTTAGCAGACCTGATATACAGTCGTGAGCAGTTCTTC. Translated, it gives CASSLADLIYSREQFF.

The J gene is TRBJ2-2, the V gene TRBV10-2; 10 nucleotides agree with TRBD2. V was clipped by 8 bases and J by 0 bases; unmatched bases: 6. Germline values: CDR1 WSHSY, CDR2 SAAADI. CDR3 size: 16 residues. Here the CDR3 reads CASGNSGRSNTGELFF. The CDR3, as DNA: TGCGCCAGCGGCAATAGCGGGAGGTCGAACACCGGGGAGCTGTTTTTT.

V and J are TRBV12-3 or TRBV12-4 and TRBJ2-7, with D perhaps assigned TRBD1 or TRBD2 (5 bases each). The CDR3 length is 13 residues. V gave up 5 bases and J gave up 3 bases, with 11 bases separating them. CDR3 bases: TGTGCCAGCAGTGGGGCCGAGGGCTACGAGCAGTACTTC. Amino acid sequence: CASSGAEGYEQYF.

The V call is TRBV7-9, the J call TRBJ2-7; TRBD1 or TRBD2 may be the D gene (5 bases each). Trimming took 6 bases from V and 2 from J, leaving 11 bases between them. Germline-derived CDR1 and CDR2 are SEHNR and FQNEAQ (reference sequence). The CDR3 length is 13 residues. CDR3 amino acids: CASRPWGPYEQYF. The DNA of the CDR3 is TGTGCCAGCAGACCCTGGGGACCCTACGAGCAGTACTTC.

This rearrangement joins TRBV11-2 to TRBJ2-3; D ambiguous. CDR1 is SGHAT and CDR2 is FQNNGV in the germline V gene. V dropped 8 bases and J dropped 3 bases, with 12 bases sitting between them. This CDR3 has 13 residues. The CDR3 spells CASSLDSTDTQYF. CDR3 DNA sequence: TGTGCCAGCTCCTTAGACTCGACAGATACGCAGTATTTT.

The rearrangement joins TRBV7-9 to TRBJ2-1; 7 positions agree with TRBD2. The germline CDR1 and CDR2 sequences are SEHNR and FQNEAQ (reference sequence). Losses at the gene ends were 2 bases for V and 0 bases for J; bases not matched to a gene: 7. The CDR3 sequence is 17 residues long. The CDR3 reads CASSLRDYRSSYNEQFF. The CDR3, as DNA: TGTGCCAGCAGCTTAAGGGACTACCGCAGCTCCTACAATGAGCAGTTCTTC.

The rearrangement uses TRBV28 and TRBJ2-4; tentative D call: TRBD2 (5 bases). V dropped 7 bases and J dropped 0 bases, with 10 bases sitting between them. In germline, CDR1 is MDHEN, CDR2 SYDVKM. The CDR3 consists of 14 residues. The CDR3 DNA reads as TGTGCCAGCACGATCGCGGGAGCCAAAAACATTCAGTACTTC. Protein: CASTIAGAKNIQYF.

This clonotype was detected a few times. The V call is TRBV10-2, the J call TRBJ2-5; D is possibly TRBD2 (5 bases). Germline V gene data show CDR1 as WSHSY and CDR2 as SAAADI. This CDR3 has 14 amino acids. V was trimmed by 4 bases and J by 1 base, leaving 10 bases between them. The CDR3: CASSVGGPQETQYF. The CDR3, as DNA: TGCGCCAGCAGTGTTGGCGGGCCCCAAGAGACCCAGTACTTC.

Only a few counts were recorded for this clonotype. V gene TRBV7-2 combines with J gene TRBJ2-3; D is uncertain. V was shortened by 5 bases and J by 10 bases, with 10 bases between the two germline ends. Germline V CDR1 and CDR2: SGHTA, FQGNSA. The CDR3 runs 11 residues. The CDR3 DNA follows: TGTGCCAGCAGCCCCGGGTGGGCGCAGTATTTT. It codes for CASSPGWAQYF.

DNA of the CDR3: TGTGCCAGCAGCCCCGGACAGGGAGGGATGTGGAGCAATCAGCCCCAGCATTTT. It yields the protein CASSPGQGGMWSNQPQHF. J is TRBJ1-5 and V is TRBV12-3 or TRBV12-4, with 8 bases identical to TRBD1. The CDR3 is 18 residues long. V trimming: 6 bases; J trimming: 1 base; junction bases outside the gene matches: 14.

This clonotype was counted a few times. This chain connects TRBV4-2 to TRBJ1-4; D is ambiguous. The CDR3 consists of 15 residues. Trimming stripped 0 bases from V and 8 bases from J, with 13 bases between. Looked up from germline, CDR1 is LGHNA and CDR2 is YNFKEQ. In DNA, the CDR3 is TGTGCCAGCAGCCAAGATGCATCTAGCGGGGAAAAACTGTTTTTT. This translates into CASSQDASSGEKLFF.

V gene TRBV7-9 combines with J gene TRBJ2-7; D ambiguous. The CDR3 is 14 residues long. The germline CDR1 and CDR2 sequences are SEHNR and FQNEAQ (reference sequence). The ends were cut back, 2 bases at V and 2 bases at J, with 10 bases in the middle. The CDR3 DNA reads TGTGCCAGCAGCTTAAGTGGGATGACCTACGAGCAGTACTTC. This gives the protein CASSLSGMTYEQYF.

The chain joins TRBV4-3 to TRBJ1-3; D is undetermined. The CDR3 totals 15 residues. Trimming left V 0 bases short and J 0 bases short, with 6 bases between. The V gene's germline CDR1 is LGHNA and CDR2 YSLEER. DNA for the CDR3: TGCGCCAGCAGCCAAGATTTGAGCTCTGGAAACACCATATATTTT. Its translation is CASSQDLSSGNTIYF.

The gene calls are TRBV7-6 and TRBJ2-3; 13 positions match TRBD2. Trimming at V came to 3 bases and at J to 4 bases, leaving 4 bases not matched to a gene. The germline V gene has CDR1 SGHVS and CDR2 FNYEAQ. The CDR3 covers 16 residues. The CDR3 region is CASSFGLAGVPDTQYF. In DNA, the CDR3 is TGTGCCAGCAGCTTTGGACTAGCGGGGGTTCCAGATACGCAGTATTTT.

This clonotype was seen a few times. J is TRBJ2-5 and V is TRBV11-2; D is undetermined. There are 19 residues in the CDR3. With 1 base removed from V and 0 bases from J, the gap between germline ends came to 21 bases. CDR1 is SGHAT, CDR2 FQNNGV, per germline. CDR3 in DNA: TGTGCCAGCAGCTTAGGATCTCTAGGTAGCCTAAGGTACCAAGAGACCCAGTACTTC. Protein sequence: CASSLGSLGSLRYQETQYF.

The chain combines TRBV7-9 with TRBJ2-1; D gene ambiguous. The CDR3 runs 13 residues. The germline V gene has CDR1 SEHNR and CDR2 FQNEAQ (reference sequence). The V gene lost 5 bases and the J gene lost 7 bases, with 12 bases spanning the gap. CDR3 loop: CASSPLVVNEQFF. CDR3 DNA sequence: TGTGCCAGCAGCCCTCTAGTAGTGAATGAGCAGTTCTTC.

The CDR3 is CASRPSEGRASTDTQYF. The CDR3 DNA is TGCGCCAGCAGGCCTTCTGAGGGGAGGGCTAGCACAGATACGCAGTATTTT. The chain employs TRBV4-1 and TRBJ2-3; 7 positions agree with TRBD2. Germline lookup yields CDR1 MGHRA and CDR2 YSYEKL. Germline trimming cut 6 bases from V and 0 bases from J; bases unmatched to any gene: 12. This CDR3 has 17 amino acids.

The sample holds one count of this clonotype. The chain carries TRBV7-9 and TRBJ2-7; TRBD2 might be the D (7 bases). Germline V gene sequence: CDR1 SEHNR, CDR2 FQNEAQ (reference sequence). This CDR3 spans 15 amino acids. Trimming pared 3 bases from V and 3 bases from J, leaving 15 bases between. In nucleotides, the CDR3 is TGTGCCAGCAGCTTGAGGGGGAGGGACATCTACGAGCAGTACTTC. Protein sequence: CASSLRGRDIYEQYF.

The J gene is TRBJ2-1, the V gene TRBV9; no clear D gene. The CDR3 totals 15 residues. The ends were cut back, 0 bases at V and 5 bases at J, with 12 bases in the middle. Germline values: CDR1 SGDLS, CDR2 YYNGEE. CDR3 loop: CASSVDPTWDNEQFF. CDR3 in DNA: TGTGCCAGCAGCGTAGACCCGACGTGGGACAATGAGCAGTTCTTC.

The CDR3 is CATSRDVRPADTQYF. The CDR3, as DNA: TGTGCCACCAGCAGAGATGTACGGCCCGCAGATACGCAGTATTTT. The gene calls are TRBV15 and TRBJ2-3; D is uncertain. CDR1 is LNHNV, CDR2 YYDKDF, per germline (reference sequence). V was cut by 0 bases and J by 4 bases, with 11 bases left in between. The CDR3 runs 15 residues.

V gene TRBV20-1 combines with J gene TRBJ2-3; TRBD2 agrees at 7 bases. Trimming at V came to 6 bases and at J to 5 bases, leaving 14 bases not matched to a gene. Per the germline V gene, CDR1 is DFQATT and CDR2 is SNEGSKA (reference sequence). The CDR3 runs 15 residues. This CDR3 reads CSAIPTSRFGDTQYF. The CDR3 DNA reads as TGCAGTGCGATCCCGACTAGCAGGTTTGGAGATACGCAGTATTTT.

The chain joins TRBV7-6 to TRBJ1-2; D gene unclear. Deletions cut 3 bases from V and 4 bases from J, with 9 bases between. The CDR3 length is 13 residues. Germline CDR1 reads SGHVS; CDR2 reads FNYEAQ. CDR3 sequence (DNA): TGTGCCAGCAGCTTGACTAGTGGCTATGGCTACACCTTC. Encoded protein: CASSLTSGYGYTF.